This TCR beta chain was captured by sequencing in a study of T cells after yellow fever vaccination. UMIs and a universal primer site were added when TCR cDNA was made by 5'RACE template switching. TCRdb reanalysed the 5' RACE reads using MiXCR and keeps one entry per CDR3 protein. The repertoire holds under 400,000 distinct CDR3 sequences, roughly an eighth seen once, with about 3% in the top ten. Germline-derived CDR1 and CDR2 are MNHEY and SVGEGT. The length of the CDR3 is 12 residues. The V end was cut by 6 bases, the J end by 13 bases, with 19 bases between. Study-wide points: Weaker overall was a secondary response that nonetheless peaked faster, on day 5 versus 15.

Comment on this clonotype: Its antigen remains unknown.

The source is a young man who received the YFV17D yellow fever vaccine. The genes are TRBV6-2 or TRBV6-3 and TRBJ2-7; D is perhaps TRBD2 (5 bases). The sequences come from CD4+ T cells sorted from PBMCs, collected 15 days after the yellow fever booster vaccination. The chain's CDR3 is CASSISAAEVYF. The CDR3 DNA follows: TGTGCCAGCAGCATTTCAGCCGCGGAGGTTTACTTC.